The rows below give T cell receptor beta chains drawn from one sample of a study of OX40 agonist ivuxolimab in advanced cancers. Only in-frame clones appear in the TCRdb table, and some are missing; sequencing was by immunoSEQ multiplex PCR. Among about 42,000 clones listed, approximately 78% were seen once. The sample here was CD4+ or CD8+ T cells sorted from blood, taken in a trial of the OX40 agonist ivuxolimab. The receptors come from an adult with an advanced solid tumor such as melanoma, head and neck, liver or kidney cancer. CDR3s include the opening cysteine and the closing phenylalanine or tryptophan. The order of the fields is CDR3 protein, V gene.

CDR3: CAWSGGSWGYTF; V: TRBV30
CDR3: CASSKTGAGRASDTQYF; V: TRBV7-6
CDR3: CASSQTNSGGFTDTQYF; V: TRBV4-3
CDR3: CASSPPSDTQYF; V: TRBV4-1
CDR3: CASTLRGLGSPLHF; V: TRBV5-8
CDR3: CASSYSAGQASYEQYF; V: TRBV6-5
CDR3: CATSRPGQGGSTTHTDTQYF; V: TRBV15
CDR3: CASRPGGLDEQYF; V: TRBV7-2
CDR3: CASSLSFWDRVETQYF; V: TRBV27
CDR3: CASSYGLAGSNTGELFF; V: TRBV7-8
CDR3: CASSFWSSGGHGANVLTF; V: TRBV13
CDR3: CASSLAIRLAGEAGEQFF; V: TRBV13
CDR3: CASSPPPTGETQYF; V: TRBV18
CDR3: CASSSNPGLAEADTQYF; V: TRBV5-1
CDR3: CASSLGLAGGNEQFF; V: TRBV5-1
CDR3: CASSSGSLSTDTQYF; V: TRBV9
CDR3: CASSSLQGADIQYF; V: TRBV7-2
CDR3: CASSLFVKSEAFF; V: TRBV27